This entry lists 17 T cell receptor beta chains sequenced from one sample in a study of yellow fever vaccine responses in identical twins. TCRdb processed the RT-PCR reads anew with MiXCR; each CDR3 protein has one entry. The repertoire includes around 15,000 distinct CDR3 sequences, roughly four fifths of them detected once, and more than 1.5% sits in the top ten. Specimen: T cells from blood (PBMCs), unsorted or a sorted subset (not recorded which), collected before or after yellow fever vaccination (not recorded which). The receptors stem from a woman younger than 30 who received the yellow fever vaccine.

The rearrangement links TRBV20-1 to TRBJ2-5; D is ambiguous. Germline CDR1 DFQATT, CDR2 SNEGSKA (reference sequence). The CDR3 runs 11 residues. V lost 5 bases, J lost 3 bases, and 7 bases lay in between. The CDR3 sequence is CSASPEETQYF. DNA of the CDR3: TGCAGTGCTTCCCCGGAAGAGACCCAGTACTTC.

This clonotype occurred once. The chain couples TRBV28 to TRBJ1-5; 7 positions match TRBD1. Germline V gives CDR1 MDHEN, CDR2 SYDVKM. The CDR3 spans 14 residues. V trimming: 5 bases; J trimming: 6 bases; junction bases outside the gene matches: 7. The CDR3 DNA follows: TGTGCCAGCAGTAAACAGGGGTCCCCTCAGCCCCAGCATTTT. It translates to CASSKQGSPQPQHF. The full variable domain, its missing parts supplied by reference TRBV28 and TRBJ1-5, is DVKVTQSSRYLVKRTGEKVFLECVQDMDHENMFWYRQDPGLGLRLIYFSYDVKMKEKGDIPEGYSVSREKKERFSLILESASTNQTSMYLCASSKQGSPQPQHFGDGTRLSIL.

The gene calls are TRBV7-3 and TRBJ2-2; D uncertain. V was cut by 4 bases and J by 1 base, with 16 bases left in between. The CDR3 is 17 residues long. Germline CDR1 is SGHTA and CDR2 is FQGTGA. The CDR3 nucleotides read TGTGCCAGCAGCTACCCCTTTGGTACAAAGAACACCGGGGAGCTGTTTTTT. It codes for CASSYPFGTKNTGELFF.

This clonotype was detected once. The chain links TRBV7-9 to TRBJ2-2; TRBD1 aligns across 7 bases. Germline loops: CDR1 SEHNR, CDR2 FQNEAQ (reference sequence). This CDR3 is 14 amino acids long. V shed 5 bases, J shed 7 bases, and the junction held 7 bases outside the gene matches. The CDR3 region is CASSADRAYGELFF. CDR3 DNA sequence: TGTGCCAGCAGCGCCGACAGGGCATACGGGGAGCTGTTTTTT.

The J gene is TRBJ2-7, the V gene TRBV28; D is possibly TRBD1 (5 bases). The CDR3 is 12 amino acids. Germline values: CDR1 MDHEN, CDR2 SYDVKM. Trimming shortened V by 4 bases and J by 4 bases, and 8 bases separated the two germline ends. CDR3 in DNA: TGTGCCAGCAGTTACCAGGGTTACGAGCAGTACTTC. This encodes CASSYQGYEQYF.

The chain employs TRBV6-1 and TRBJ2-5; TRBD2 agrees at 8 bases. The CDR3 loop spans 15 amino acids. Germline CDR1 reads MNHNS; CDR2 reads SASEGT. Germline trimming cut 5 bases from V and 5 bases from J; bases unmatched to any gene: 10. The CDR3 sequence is CASSPTAGGYETQYF. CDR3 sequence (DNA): TGTGCCAGCAGTCCCACCGCGGGGGGTTACGAGACCCAGTACTTC.

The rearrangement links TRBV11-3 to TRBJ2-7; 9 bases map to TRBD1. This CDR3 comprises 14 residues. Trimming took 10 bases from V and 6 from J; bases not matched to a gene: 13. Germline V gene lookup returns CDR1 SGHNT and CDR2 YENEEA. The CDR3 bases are TGTGCCACCAGGACAGGGGTGACGTTCGGCGAGCAGTACTTC. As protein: CATRTGVTFGEQYF.

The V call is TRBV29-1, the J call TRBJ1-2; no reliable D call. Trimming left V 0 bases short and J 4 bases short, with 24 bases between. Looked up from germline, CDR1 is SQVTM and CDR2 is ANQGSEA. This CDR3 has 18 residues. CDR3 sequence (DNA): TGCAGCGTTGAAGATTTAACCGATAGACCTCCCCATTCCTATGGCTACACCTTC. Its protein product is CSVEDLTDRPPHSYGYTF.

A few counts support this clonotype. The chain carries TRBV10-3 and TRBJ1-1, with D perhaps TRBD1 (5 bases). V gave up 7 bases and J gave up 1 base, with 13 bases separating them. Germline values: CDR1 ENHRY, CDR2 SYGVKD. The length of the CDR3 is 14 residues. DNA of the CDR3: TGTGCCATCAAGATGGAGGGGTGGAACACTGAAGCTTTCTTT. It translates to CAIKMEGWNTEAFF.

The CDR3 loop reads CASRLRTGALPLHF. CDR3 in DNA: TGTGCCAGCAGACTTCGGACAGGGGCGTTGCCCCTCCACTTT. The chain couples TRBV14 to TRBJ1-6; 9 bases are shared with TRBD1. Germline V gene data show CDR1 as SGHDN and CDR2 as FVKESK. The CDR3 extends over 14 amino acids. The J segment lost 13 bases and the V segment lost 6 bases, leaving 10 bases of the junction unmatched. Based on the CDR3 plus reference TRBV14 and TRBJ1-6, the full variable domain is EAGVTQFPSHSVIEKGQTVTLRCDPISGHDNLYWYRRVMGKEIKFLLHFVKESKQDESGMPNNRFLAERTGGTYSTLKVQPAELEDSGVYFCASRLRTGALPLHFGNGTRLTVT.

As DNA, the CDR3 is TGCAGCGTCCCACTGCCCCCCAATGAGCAGTTCTTC. It translates to CSVPLPPNEQFF. This chain links TRBV29-1 with TRBJ2-1; no clear D gene. CDR3 size: 12 residues. Germline CDR1 reads SQVTM; CDR2 reads ANQGSEA. V lost 6 bases, J lost 6 bases, and 12 bases lay in between.

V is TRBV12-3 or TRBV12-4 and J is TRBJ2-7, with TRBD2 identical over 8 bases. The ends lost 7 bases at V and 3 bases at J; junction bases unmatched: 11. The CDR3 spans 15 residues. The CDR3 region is CASTPSGGIYYEQYF. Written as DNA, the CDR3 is TGTGCCAGCACCCCGTCGGGGGGGATATACTACGAGCAGTACTTC.

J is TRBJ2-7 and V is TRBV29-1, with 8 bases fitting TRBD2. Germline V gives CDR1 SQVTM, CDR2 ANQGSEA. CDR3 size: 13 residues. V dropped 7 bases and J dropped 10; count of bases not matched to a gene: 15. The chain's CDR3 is CSAGTRMSPEQYF. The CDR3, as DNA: TGCAGCGCCGGGACTAGGATGTCTCCCGAACAGTACTTC.

This CDR3 reads CAIGRDIYEQYF. CDR3 DNA sequence: TGTGCCATCGGACGGGATATTTACGAGCAGTACTTC. This chain uses TRBV10-3 with TRBJ2-7, with a tentative D call TRBD2 (5 bases). Germline V lookup: CDR1 ENHRY, CDR2 SYGVKD. The CDR3 extends over 12 amino acids. V lost 8 bases to trimming and J lost 4 bases, with 12 bases between them.

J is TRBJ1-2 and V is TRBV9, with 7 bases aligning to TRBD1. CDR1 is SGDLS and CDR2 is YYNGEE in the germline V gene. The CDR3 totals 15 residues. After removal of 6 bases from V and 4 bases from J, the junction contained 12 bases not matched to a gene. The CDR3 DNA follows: TGTGCCAGCACTCGTAGAGGGACAGAGGTCTATGGCTACACCTTC. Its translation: CASTRRGTEVYGYTF.

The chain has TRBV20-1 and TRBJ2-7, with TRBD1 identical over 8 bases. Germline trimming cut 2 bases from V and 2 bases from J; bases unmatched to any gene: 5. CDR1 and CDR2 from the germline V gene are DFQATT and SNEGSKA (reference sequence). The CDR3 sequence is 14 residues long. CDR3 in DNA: TGCAGTGCTAGACAGGGGGCCGATACCTACGAGCAGTACTTC. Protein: CSARQGADTYEQYF.

The DNA for the CDR3 is TGTGCCAGCTCACCCCTCGGAGGCGGCGAGCAGTACTTC. Its protein product is CASSPLGGGEQYF. The V gene is TRBV18, the J gene TRBJ2-7, with D possibly being TRBD2 (5 bases). The CDR3 spans 13 residues. Germline-derived CDR1 and CDR2 are KGHSH and LQKENI. Trimming shortened V by 3 bases and J by 6 bases, and 12 bases separated the two germline ends.